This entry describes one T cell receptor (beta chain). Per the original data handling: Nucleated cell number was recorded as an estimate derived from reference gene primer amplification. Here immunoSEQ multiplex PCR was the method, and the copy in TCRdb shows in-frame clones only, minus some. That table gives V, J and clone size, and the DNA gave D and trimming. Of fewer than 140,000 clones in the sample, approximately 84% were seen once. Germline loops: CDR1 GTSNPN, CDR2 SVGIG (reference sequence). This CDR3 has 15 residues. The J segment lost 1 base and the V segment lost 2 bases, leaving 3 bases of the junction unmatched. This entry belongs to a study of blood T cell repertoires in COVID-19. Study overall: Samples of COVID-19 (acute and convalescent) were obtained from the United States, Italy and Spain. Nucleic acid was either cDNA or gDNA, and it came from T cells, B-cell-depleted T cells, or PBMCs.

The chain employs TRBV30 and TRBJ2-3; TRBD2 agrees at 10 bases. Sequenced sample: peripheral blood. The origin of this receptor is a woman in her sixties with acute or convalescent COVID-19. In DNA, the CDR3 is TGTGCCTGGAGTCAAAGCGGGAGGGGCACAGATACGCAGTATTTT. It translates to CAWSQSGRGTDTQYF.